These 22 T cell receptor beta chains share one sample of origin, sequenced in a study of blood T cell repertoires in COVID-19. Assay used: immunoSEQ multiplex PCR; TCRdb lists only in-frame clones, some missing. The sample lists about 190,000 clones; more than 75% were seen once. Sequencing used peripheral blood. The receptors shown here come from a human donor in a cohort sampled during active COVID-19.

The rearrangement uses TRBV19 and TRBJ2-7; 11 bases line up with TRBD1. CDR3 size: 15 residues. CDR1 LNHDA and CDR2 SQIVND come from the germline V gene (reference sequence). V gave up 4 bases and J gave up 1 base; unmatched junction bases: 3. DNA of the CDR3: TGTGCCAGTAGTAAGGACAGGGGGCCGTCCTACGAGCAGTACTTC. It encodes CASSKDRGPSYEQYF.

This chain links TRBV28 with TRBJ1-2; D is ambiguous. The CDR3 is 14 residues long. The germline V and J ends were trimmed by 3 bases and 4 bases, with 12 bases remaining between them. Germline assignment: CDR1 MDHEN and CDR2 SYDVKM. This CDR3 is CASSLLGLFYGYTF. The CDR3 DNA reads as TGTGCCAGCAGTTTGTTGGGCCTTTTCTATGGCTACACCTTC.

This clone was counted a few times. In DNA, the CDR3 is TGTGCCAGCAGCCGGGGGGGCGTCTACAATGAGCAGTTCTTC. Its protein is CASSRGGVYNEQFF. The rearrangement joins TRBV6-2 or TRBV6-3 to TRBJ2-1; TRBD2 aligns across 8 bases. Germline V gene data show CDR1 as MNHEY and CDR2 as SVGEGT. The CDR3 has 14 residues. V was pared by 6 bases and J by 3 bases, with 4 bases of the junction left unmatched.

This chain uses TRBV19 with TRBJ2-1, with TRBD1 as a possible D gene (6 bases). Germline loops: CDR1 LNHDA, CDR2 SQIVND (reference sequence). The V end lost 0 bases, the J end lost 15 bases, and 15 bases lay between the germline ends. CDR3 length equals 13 residues. This chain's CDR3 is CASSIDLTGGPFF. CDR3 in DNA: TGTGCCAGTAGTATAGATCTGACAGGAGGTCCGTTCTTC. Full variable domain (rest looked up from reference TRBV19 and TRBJ2-1): DGGITQSPKYLFRKEGQNVTLSCEQNLNHDAMYWYRQDPGQGLRLIYYSQIVNDFQKGDIAEGYSVSREKKESFPLTVTSAQKNPTAFYLCASSIDLTGGPFFGPGTRLTVL.

This sequence joins TRBV27 and TRBJ2-1, with D possibly being TRBD2 (5 bases). Germline V lookup: CDR1 MNHEY, CDR2 SMNVEV (reference sequence). V lost 2 bases to trimming and J lost 9 bases, with 17 bases between them. The CDR3 consists of 15 residues. CDR3 sequence reads: CASSLESGPYGEQFF. Here the CDR3 DNA reads TGTGCCAGCAGTTTAGAGAGCGGACCCTACGGTGAGCAGTTCTTC.

The rearrangement links TRBV20-1 to TRBJ2-7; no definite D call. The CDR3 has 11 amino acids. Germline V gene lookup returns CDR1 DFQATT and CDR2 SNEGSKA (reference sequence). Trimming removed 6 bases from V and 2 bases from J, with 8 bases in between. CDR3 amino acids: CSASYPYEQYF. CDR3 DNA: TGCAGTGCCTCCTATCCCTACGAGCAGTACTTC.

The J gene is TRBJ2-7, the V gene TRBV11-3; the match to TRBD2 covers 10 bases. Germline V CDR1 and CDR2: SGHNT, YENEEA. CDR3 length: 18 amino acids. The ends lost 5 bases at V and 6 bases at J; junction bases unmatched: 19. This CDR3 reads CASSPIRGGASGSGEQYF. CDR3 bases: TGTGCCAGCAGCCCAATCAGGGGGGGGGCTAGCGGGAGCGGCGAGCAGTACTTC.

This clone has just one count. The chain links TRBV15 to TRBJ2-1; TRBD1 agrees at 9 bases. Germline CDR1 LNHNV, CDR2 YYDKDF (reference sequence). V was clipped by 3 bases and J by 7 bases; unmatched bases: 7. The CDR3 runs 15 residues. As DNA, the CDR3 is TGTGCCACCAGCAGGGACAGGGGCGTTGTGAATGAGCAGTTCTTC. Translated, it gives CATSRDRGVVNEQFF.

The V and J genes are TRBV5-4 and TRBJ1-2; 9 nucleotides agree with TRBD1. The CDR3 loop spans 15 amino acids. The germline gives CDR1 SGHNT, CDR2 YYREEE (reference sequence). Trimming cost V 4 bases and J 3 bases; bases outside gene matches: 7. CDR3 bases: TGTGCCAGCAGCGAAGCCACAGGGGGCTACTATGGCTACACCTTC. This gives the protein CASSEATGGYYGYTF.

The genes are TRBV10-3 and TRBJ2-1, with D possibly TRBD1 on 6 matching bases. The CDR3 loop spans 12 amino acids. The germline CDR1 and CDR2 sequences are ENHRY and SYGVKD. Trimming pared 10 bases from V and 12 bases from J, leaving 19 bases between. CDR3 sequence: CATRQDSPAQFF. The DNA for the CDR3 is TGTGCCACCAGACAGGACAGCCCCGCGCAGTTCTTC.

This chain links TRBV11-2 with TRBJ1-3, with 8 positions matching TRBD1. The V and J ends lost 2 bases and 0 bases, in that order; junction bases with no gene match: 9. The CDR3 contains 18 residues. The germline V gene encodes CDR1 SGHAT and CDR2 FQNNGV. CDR3 nucleotides: TGTGCCAGCAGCTTATCCGCCAGGGGGCCGAGCTCTGGAAACACCATATATTTT. Amino acids: CASSLSARGPSSGNTIYF.

The V and J genes are TRBV9 and TRBJ2-2, with 7 bases that match TRBD1. V was clipped by 0 bases and J by 5 bases; unmatched bases: 4. The CDR3 extends over 15 amino acids. CDR1 is SGDLS and CDR2 is YYNGEE in the germline V gene. CDR3 nucleotide sequence: TGTGCCAGCAGCGTAGCCCAGGGGGTAACCGGGGAGCTGTTTTTT. This codes for CASSVAQGVTGELFF.

V gene TRBV7-9 combines with J gene TRBJ2-1, with 8 bases fitting TRBD2. J lost 3 bases, V lost 7 bases, and 5 bases had no gene match. The germline V gene has CDR1 SEHNR and CDR2 FQNEAQ (reference sequence). This CDR3 is 14 amino acids long. CDR3: CASTLRGDYNEQFF. The CDR3 bases are TGTGCCAGCACCCTGCGGGGGGACTACAATGAGCAGTTCTTC.

This clone was recorded only once. The V call is TRBV3-1 (or the pseudogene TRBV3-2), the J call TRBJ2-7; a weak D match, TRBD2 (6 bases). Germline loops: CDR1 LGHDT, CDR2 YNNKEL (reference sequence). The CDR3 sequence is 14 residues long. V was cut by 3 bases and J by 7 bases, with 16 bases left in between. The CDR3 reads CASSQSGPEGEQYF. DNA of the CDR3: TGTGCCAGCAGCCAGTCTGGTCCGGAGGGGGAGCAGTACTTC.

The chain couples TRBV28 to TRBJ2-7; 11 positions match TRBD2. This CDR3 region has 15 residues. Germline loops: CDR1 MDHEN, CDR2 SYDVKM. With V trimmed by 6 bases and J by 4 bases, 8 bases remained unmatched. CDR3 residues: CASRGVGLAVYEQYF. As DNA, the CDR3 is TGTGCCAGCAGGGGGGTGGGACTAGCGGTTTACGAGCAGTACTTC.

The chain combines TRBV11-3 with TRBJ2-7; TRBD2 might be the D (6 bases). This CDR3 region has 16 residues. V lost 5 bases and J lost 2, with 19 bases in between. Germline CDR1 reads SGHNT; CDR2 reads YENEEA. CDR3 region: CASSLTPRGVTYEQYF. The CDR3 nucleotides read TGTGCCAGCAGCCTGACCCCGCGGGGCGTCACCTACGAGCAGTACTTC. The whole variable domain, remainder taken from reference TRBV11-3 and TRBJ2-7, is EAGVVQSPRYKIIEKKQPVAFWCNPISGHNTLYWYLQNLGQGPELLIRYENEEAVDDSQLPKDRFSAERLKGVDSTLKIQPAELGDSAVYLCASSLTPRGVTYEQYFGPGTRLTVT.

The chain uses TRBV18 and TRBJ1-1; D ambiguous. CDR3 length: 14 residues. Germline values: CDR1 KGHSH, CDR2 LQKENI. The V and J ends lost 4 bases and 0 bases respectively, with 9 bases between them. The CDR3 nucleotides are TGTGCCAGCTCACAATCCAGGCTGAACACTGAAGCTTTCTTT. It specifies CASSQSRLNTEAFF. Looking up the rest from reference TRBV18 and TRBJ1-1 gives the full variable domain: NAGVMQNPRHLVRRRGQEARLRCSPMKGHSHVYWYRQLPEEGLKFMVYLQKENIIDESGMPKERFSAEFPKEGPSILRIQQVVRGDSAAYFCASSQSRLNTEAFFGQGTRLTVV.

This chain connects TRBV6-5 to TRBJ1-2, with TRBD1 as a possible D gene (5 bases). The V and J ends lost 7 bases and 7 bases respectively, with 19 bases between them. Germline CDR1 reads MNHEY; CDR2 reads SVGAGI. The CDR3 runs to 14 residues. The CDR3 region is CASTRQPAGSGYTF. As DNA, the CDR3 is TGTGCCAGCACTCGACAGCCTGCAGGGTCTGGCTACACCTTC.

This chain links TRBV7-2 with TRBJ2-7, with 8 positions matching TRBD1. Trimming removed 0 bases from V and 2 bases from J; junction bases left unmatched: 6. Germline lookup yields CDR1 SGHTA and CDR2 FQGNSA. The CDR3 totals 16 residues. Here the CDR3 reads CASSLAVVTGAYEQYF. CDR3 nucleotides: TGTGCCAGCAGCTTAGCCGTCGTGACAGGGGCCTACGAGCAGTACTTC.

The V gene is TRBV3-1 (or the pseudogene TRBV3-2), the J gene TRBJ2-1, with D possibly being TRBD2 (7 bases). This CDR3 spans 13 amino acids. The germline CDR1 and CDR2 sequences are LGHDT and YNNKEL (reference sequence). Trimming took off 6 bases at V and 9 bases at J, with 15 bases between the two ends. The CDR3 region is CASSGGGGGEQFF. The CDR3 DNA follows: TGTGCCAGCAGTGGAGGGGGGGGCGGTGAGCAGTTCTTC.

V gene TRBV7-8 combines with J gene TRBJ1-3, with 7 nucleotides matching TRBD1. J was trimmed by 1 base and V by 2 bases; bases with no gene match: 2. CDR1 SGHVS and CDR2 FQNEAQ come from the germline V gene. This CDR3 contains 15 residues. The CDR3 loop is CASSLMGQSGNTIYF. DNA of the CDR3: TGTGCCAGCAGCTTAATGGGACAGTCTGGAAACACCATATATTTT.

This chain's CDR3 is CASSRHFTTIYEQYF. The DNA of the CDR3 is TGTGCCAGCAGTCGACATTTCACAACAATCTACGAGCAGTACTTC. V is TRBV27 and J is TRBJ2-7, with no clear D. V was pared by 5 bases and J by 3 bases, with 17 bases between. CDR1 is MNHEY, CDR2 SMNVEV, per germline (reference sequence). The CDR3 is 15 amino acids.